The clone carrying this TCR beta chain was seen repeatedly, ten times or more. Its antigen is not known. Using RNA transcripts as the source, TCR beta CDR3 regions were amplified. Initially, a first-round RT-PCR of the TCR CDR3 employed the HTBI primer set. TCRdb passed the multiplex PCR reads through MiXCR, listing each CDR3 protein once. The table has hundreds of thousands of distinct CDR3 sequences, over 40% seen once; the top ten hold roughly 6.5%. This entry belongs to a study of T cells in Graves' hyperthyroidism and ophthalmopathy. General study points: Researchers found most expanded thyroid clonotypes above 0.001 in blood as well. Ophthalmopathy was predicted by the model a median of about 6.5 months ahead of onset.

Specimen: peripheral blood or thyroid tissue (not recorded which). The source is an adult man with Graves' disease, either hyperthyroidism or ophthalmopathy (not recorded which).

As DNA, the CDR3 is TGTGCCACCAGTGATTGGGGCAGTCCAGGCCAAGAGACCCAGTACTTC. Translating gives CATSDWGSPGQETQYF. V and J are TRBV24-1 and TRBJ2-5; maybe TRBD1 (5 bases). The CDR3 is made up of 16 amino acids. Trimming removed 2 bases at V and 1 base at J, with 13 bases between. CDR1 and CDR2 from the germline V gene are KGHDR and SFDVKD.